A selection of T cell receptor beta chains follows, all from one sample in a study of blood T cells in healthy people across ages. TCRdb called the 5' RACE reads again in MiXCR, with one record for every CDR3 protein. The sample holds about 1.5 million distinct CDR3 sequences; about 42% are singletons and the top ten take 4%. Sequenced sample: blood. The receptor source for this set is a woman aged 18-30 years in good health. Both conserved end residues are part of each CDR3. Each record gives: V gene, J gene, D gene, clone size, CDR3 protein, CDR3 DNA. The D gene is left open where the match is weak. Size is omitted from some rows. Given values are once, few, many or a class for expanded clones.

V: TRBV6-5; J: TRBJ1-1; D: .; size: .; CDR3: CASSYDRRAYTEAFF; DNA: TGTGCCAGCAGTTACGACCGCCGGGCGTACACTGAAGCTTTCTTT
V: TRBV20-1; J: TRBJ2-3; D: TRBD2; size: few; CDR3: CSAPGGGAGDTQYF; DNA: TGCAGTGCCCCCGGCGGGGGGGCCGGAGATACGCAGTATTTT
V: TRBV20-1; J: TRBJ2-7; D: TRBD2; size: .; CDR3: CSARPPAGGPYEQYF; DNA: TGCAGTGCTAGACCCCCAGCGGGAGGTCCCTACGAGCAGTACTTC
V: TRBV20-1; J: TRBJ2-1; D: TRBD1; size: .; CDR3: CSPGQGVNEQFF; DNA: TGCAGTCCAGGACAGGGGGTCAATGAGCAGTTCTTC
V: TRBV11-1; J: TRBJ1-4; D: TRBD1; size: .; CDR3: CASSPRDRRSEKLFF; DNA: TGTGCCAGCAGCCCGCGGGACAGAAGAAGTGAAAAACTGTTTTTT
V: TRBV21-1; J: TRBJ2-5; D: .; size: .; CDR3: CASSNGTSGSGEETQYF; DNA: TGTGCCAGCAGCAACGGGACTAGCGGGAGCGGAGAAGAGACCCAGTACTTC
V: TRBV27; J: TRBJ1-5; D: .; size: .; CDR3: CASSLVPSQPQHF; DNA: TGTGCCAGCAGTTTAGTGCCTAGTCAGCCCCAGCATTTT
V: TRBV12-3/TRBV12-4; J: TRBJ2-7; D: .; size: .; CDR3: CASSKQRQYEQYF; DNA: TGTGCCAGCAGTAAACAACGTCAGTACGAGCAGTACTTC
V: TRBV2; J: TRBJ2-7; D: .; size: .; CDR3: CASSDYGGPGGEQYF; DNA: TGTGCCAGCAGTGATTACGGAGGGCCAGGAGGCGAGCAGTACTTC
V: TRBV6-5; J: TRBJ2-1; D: .; size: .; CDR3: CASIEWNEQFF; DNA: TGTGCCAGCATCGAGTGGAATGAGCAGTTCTTC
V: TRBV9; J: TRBJ1-2; D: .; size: once; CDR3: CASSVTINGIGYGYTF; DNA: TGTGCCAGCAGCGTAACTATTAATGGTATCGGCTATGGCTACACCTTC
V: TRBV5-1; J: TRBJ2-5; D: TRBD2; size: .; CDR3: CASSLGGLAGEETQYF; DNA: TGCGCCAGCAGTTTGGGGGGACTAGCGGGAGAGGAGACCCAGTACTTC
V: TRBV20-1; J: TRBJ2-1; D: TRBD2; size: few; CDR3: CSARDSKLAGPYNEQFF; DNA: TGCAGTGCTAGAGATTCAAAACTAGCGGGGCCATACAATGAGCAGTTCTTC
V: TRBV7-9; J: TRBJ1-5; D: .; size: .; CDR3: CASTRGGQNQPQHF; DNA: TGTGCCAGCACAAGGGGGGGCCAGAATCAGCCCCAGCATTTT
V: TRBV7-9; J: TRBJ2-1; D: TRBD1; size: few; CDR3: CATGQGDDEQFF; DNA: TGTGCCACGGGACAGGGGGACGATGAGCAGTTCTTC
V: TRBV7-9; J: TRBJ2-1; D: .; size: few; CDR3: CASSHSTYRVDEQFF; DNA: TGTGCCAGCAGCCACTCAACTTACAGGGTCGATGAGCAGTTCTTC